This TCR beta chain was documented in a study of blood T cell repertoires in COVID-19. Libraries were prepared by immunoSEQ multiplex PCR; TCRdb keeps only in-frame clonotypes and omits some of them. The table shows approximately 110,000 clones, with over 70% occurring only once. The CDR3 runs to 13 residues. V shed 5 bases and J 7 bases; nucleotides not matched to a gene: 5. Germline loops: CDR1 PRHDT, CDR2 FYEKMQ (reference sequence). The chain couples TRBV13 to TRBJ2-7, with 10 bases lining up with TRBD1. The receptor was derived from a woman aged 50 to 60 with acute or convalescent COVID-19. The sequencing input was peripheral blood. The CDR3 loop is CASSRQGAREQYF. The CDR3 nucleotides read TGTGCCAGCAGCCGACAGGGGGCTAGGGAGCAGTACTTC.